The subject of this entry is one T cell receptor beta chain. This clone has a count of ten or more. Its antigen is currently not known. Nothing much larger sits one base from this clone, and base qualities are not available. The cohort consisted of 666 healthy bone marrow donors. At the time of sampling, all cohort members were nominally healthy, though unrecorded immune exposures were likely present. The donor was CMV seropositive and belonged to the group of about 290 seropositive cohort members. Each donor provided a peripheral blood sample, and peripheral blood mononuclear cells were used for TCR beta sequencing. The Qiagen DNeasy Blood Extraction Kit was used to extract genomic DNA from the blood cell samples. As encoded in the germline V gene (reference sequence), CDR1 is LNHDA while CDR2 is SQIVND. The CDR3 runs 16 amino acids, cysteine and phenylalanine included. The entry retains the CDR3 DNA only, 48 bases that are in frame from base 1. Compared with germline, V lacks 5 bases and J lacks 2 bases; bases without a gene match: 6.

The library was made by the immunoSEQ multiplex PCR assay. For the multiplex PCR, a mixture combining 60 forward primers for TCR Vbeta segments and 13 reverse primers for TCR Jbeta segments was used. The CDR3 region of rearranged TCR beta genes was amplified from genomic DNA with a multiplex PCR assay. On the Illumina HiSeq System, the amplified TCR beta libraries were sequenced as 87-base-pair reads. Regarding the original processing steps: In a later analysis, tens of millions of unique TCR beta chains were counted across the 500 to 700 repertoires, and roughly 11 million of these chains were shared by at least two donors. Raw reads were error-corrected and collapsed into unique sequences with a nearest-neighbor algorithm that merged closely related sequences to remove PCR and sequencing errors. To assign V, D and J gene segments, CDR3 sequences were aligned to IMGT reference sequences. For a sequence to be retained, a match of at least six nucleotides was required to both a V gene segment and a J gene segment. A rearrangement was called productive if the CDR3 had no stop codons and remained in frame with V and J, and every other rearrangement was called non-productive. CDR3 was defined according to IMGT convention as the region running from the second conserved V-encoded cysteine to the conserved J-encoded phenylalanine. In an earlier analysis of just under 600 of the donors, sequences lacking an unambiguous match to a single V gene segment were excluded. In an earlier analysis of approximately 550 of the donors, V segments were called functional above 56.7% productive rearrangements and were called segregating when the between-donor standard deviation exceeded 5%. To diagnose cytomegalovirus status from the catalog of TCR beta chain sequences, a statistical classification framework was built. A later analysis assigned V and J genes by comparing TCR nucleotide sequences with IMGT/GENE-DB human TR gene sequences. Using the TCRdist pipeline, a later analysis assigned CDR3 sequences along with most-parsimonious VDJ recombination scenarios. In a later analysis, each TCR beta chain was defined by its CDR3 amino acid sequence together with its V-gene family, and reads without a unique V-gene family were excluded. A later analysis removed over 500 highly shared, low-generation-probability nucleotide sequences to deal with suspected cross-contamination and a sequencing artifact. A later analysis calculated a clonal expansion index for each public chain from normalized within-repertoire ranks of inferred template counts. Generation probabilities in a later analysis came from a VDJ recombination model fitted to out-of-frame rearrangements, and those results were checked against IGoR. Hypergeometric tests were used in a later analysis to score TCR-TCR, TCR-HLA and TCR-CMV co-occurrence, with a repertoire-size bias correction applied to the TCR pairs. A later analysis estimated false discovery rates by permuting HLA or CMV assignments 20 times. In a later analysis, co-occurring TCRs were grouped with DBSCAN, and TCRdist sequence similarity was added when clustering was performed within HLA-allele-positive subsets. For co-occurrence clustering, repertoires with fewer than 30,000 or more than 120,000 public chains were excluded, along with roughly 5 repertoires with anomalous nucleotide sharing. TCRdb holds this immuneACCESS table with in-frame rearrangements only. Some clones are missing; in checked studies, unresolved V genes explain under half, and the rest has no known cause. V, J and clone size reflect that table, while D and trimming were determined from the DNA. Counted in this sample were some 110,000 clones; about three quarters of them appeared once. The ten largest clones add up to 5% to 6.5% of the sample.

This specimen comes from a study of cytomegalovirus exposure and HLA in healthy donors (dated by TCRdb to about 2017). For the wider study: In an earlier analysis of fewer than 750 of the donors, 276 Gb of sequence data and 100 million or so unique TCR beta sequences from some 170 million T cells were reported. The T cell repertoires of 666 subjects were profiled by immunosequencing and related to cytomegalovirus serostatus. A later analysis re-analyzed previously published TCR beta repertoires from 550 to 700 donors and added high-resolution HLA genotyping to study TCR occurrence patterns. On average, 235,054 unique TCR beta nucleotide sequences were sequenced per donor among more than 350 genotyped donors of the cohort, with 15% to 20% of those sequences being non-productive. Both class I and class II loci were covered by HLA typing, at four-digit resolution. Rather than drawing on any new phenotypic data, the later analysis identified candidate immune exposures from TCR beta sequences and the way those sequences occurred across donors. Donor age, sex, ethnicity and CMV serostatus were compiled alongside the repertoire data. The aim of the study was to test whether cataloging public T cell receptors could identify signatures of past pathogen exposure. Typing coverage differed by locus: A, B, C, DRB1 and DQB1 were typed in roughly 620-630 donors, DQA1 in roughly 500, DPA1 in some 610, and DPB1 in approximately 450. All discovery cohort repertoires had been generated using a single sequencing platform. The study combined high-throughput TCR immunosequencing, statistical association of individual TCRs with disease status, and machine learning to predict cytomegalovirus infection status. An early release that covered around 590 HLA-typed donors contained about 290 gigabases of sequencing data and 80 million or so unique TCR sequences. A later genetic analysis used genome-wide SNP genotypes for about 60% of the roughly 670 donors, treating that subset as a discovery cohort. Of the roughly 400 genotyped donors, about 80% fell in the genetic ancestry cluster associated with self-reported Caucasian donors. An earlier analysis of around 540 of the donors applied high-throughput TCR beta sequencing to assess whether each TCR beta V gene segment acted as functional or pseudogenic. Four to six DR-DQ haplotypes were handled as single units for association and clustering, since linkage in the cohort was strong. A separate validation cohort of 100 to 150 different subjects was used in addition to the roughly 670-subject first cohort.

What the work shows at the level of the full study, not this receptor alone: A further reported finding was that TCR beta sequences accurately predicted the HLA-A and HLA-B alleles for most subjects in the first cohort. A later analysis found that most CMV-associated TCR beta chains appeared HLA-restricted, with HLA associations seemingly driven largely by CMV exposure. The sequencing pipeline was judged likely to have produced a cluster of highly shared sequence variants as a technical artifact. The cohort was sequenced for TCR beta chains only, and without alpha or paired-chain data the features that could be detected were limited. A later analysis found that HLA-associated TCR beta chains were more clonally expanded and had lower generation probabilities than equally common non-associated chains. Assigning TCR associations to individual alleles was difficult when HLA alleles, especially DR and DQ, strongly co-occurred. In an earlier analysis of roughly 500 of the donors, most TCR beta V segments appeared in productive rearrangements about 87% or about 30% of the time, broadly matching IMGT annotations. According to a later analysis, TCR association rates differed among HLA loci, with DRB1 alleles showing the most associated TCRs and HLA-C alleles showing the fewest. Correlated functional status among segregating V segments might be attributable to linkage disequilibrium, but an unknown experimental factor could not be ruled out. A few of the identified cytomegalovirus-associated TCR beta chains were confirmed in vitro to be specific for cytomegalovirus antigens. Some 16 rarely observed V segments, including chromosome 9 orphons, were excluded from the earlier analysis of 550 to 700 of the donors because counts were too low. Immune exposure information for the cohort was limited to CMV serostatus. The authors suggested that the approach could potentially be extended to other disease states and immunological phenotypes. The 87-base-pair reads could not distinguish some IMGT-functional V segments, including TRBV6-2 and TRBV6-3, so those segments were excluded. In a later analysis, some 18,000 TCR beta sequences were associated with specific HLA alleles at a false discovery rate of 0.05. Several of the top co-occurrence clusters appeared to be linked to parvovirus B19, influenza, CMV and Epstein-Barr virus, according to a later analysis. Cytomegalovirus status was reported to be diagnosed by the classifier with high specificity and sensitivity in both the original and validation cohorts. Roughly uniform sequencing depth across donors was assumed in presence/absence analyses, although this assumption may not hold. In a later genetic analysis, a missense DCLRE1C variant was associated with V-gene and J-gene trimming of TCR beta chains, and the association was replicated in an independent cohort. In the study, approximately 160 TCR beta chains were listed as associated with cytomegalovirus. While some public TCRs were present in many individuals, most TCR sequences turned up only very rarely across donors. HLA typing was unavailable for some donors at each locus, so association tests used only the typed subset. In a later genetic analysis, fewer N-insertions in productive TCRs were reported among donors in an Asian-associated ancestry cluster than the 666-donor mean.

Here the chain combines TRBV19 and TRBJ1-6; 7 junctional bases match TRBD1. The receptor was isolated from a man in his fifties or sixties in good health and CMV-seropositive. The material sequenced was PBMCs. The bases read TGTGCCAGTAGTTCGACAGGGATCACCTATAATTCACCCCTCCACTTT. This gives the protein CASSSTGITYNSPLHF.